Each of the 19 T cell receptor beta chains below was sequenced from the same sample in a study of blood T cells in healthy people across ages. The second PCR ran about 6 to 12 cycles with a sample-barcoded 5' primer and J-beta primers. TCRdb re-analysed the 5' RACE reads in MiXCR, keeping a single row per CDR3 protein. The sample yields roughly 700,000 distinct CDR3 sequences, 49% seen once. The sequencing sample was made of blood. Receptor source: a woman in her fifties or sixties in good health.

This chain links TRBV29-1 with TRBJ2-1; D is ambiguous. Looked up from germline, CDR1 is SQVTM and CDR2 is ANQGSEA. V was cut by 3 bases and J by 8 bases, with 11 bases left in between. The length of the CDR3 is 12 residues. The CDR3 spells CSVDKSGDEQFF. The CDR3, as DNA: TGCAGCGTTGATAAGTCAGGCGATGAGCAGTTCTTC.

This clonotype has only a few counts. The chain joins TRBV12-3 or TRBV12-4 to TRBJ1-2; D might be TRBD1 (6 bases). V lost 7 bases and J lost 5, with 8 bases in between. The CDR3 is 11 amino acids. The CDR3 nucleotides read TGTGCCAGCACCACAGGGTATGGCTACACCTTC. Translated, it gives CASTTGYGYTF.

This clonotype was observed a handful of times. The V call is TRBV27, the J call TRBJ2-1; 11 positions match TRBD2. From germline, CDR1 is MNHEY and CDR2 SMNVEV (reference sequence). The V segment lost 6 bases and the J segment 4 bases; nucleotides outside the gene matches: 8. CDR3 size: 16 residues. This CDR3 is CASSPRTSGFYNEQFF. CDR3 DNA sequence: TGTGCCAGCAGCCCTCGGACTAGCGGGTTTTACAATGAGCAGTTCTTC.

This clonotype showed up just a few times. The chain couples TRBV29-1 to TRBJ2-6; D is undetermined. Germline lookup yields CDR1 SQVTM and CDR2 ANQGSEA. V was shortened by 4 bases and J by 2 bases, with 6 bases between the two germline ends. The CDR3 is 13 residues long. CDR3 protein: CSVASAGANVLTF. CDR3 nucleotide sequence: TGCAGCGTTGCCTCTGCTGGGGCCAACGTCCTGACTTTC.

J is TRBJ2-4 and V is TRBV6-5; TRBD2 aligns across 11 bases. V was clipped by 5 bases and J by 3 bases; unmatched bases: 3. CDR1 is MNHEY and CDR2 is SVGAGI in the germline V gene. The CDR3 loop spans 15 amino acids. Here the CDR3 reads CASSRGLADKNIQYF. CDR3 DNA sequence: TGTGCCAGCAGTAGGGGACTAGCGGACAAAAACATTCAGTACTTC.

This clonotype was counted many times. The chain joins TRBV7-3 to TRBJ2-3; maybe TRBD2 (6 bases). The germline gives CDR1 SGHTA, CDR2 FQGTGA. The CDR3 length is 14 residues. Trimming stripped 5 bases from V and 5 bases from J, with 14 bases between. The CDR3 nucleotides are TGTGCCAGCAGCCCCGGGACTGCACGAGATACGCAGTATTTT. This sequence encodes CASSPGTARDTQYF.

CDR3 coding DNA: TGTGCCAGTAGTTCTTTTGACCTGAACACCGGGGAGCTGTTTTTT. This codes for CASSSFDLNTGELFF. The chain joins TRBV19 to TRBJ2-2; D is unresolved. Germline V gives CDR1 LNHDA, CDR2 SQIVND (reference sequence). V shed 5 bases and J shed 1 base, with 11 bases lying between them. CDR3 size: 15 residues.

This chain links TRBV7-9 with TRBJ2-7, with TRBD1 as a possible D gene (7 bases). The germline V gene encodes CDR1 SEHNR and CDR2 FQNEAQ (reference sequence). The CDR3 runs 17 residues. The V end lost 5 bases, the J end lost 1 base, and 21 bases lay between the germline ends. This chain's CDR3 is CASSRLLTGDFSYEQYF. The CDR3 region has the DNA TGTGCCAGCAGCCGACTTCTTACAGGGGACTTTTCCTACGAGCAGTACTTC.

A few counts support this clonotype. V is TRBV27 and J is TRBJ2-2; TRBD1 might be the D (6 bases). Germline loops: CDR1 MNHEY, CDR2 SMNVEV (reference sequence). Trimming pared 5 bases from V and 2 bases from J, leaving 12 bases between. This CDR3 has 15 amino acids. CDR3 DNA sequence: TGTGCCAGCAGTCTCTCGGGACACAACACCGGGGAGCTGTTTTTT. Its translation is CASSLSGHNTGELFF.

This clonotype was recorded at least ten times. The chain recombines TRBV29-1 with TRBJ1-2; the D gene is possibly TRBD1 (5 bases). The CDR3 extends over 11 amino acids. The V end lost 7 bases, the J end lost 0 bases, and 6 bases lay between the germline ends. Germline V gene data show CDR1 as SQVTM and CDR2 as ANQGSEA. CDR3 sequence reads: CSGRANYGYTF. CDR3 coding DNA: TGCAGCGGCAGGGCTAACTATGGCTACACCTTC.

This chain connects TRBV7-2 to TRBJ1-1; TRBD1 might be the D (6 bases). V was pared by 5 bases and J by 1 base, with 14 bases between. The CDR3 runs 15 residues. The germline gives CDR1 SGHTA, CDR2 FQGNSA. The CDR3 loop is CASSTSPQGNTEAFF. The CDR3 bases are TGTGCCAGCAGCACCTCGCCACAGGGGAACACTGAAGCTTTCTTT.

This rearrangement joins TRBV29-1 to TRBJ2-1, with D uncertain. The CDR3 extends over 15 amino acids. Germline V gene sequence: CDR1 SQVTM, CDR2 ANQGSEA. Trimming removed 8 bases at V and 0 bases at J, with 17 bases between. CDR3 coding DNA: TGCAGCTCCCGGACGGTGCCGAGCTCCTACAATGAGCAGTTCTTC. Translating it yields CSSRTVPSSYNEQFF.

This chain uses TRBV5-1 with TRBJ2-1; no definite D call. CDR1 is SGHRS and CDR2 is YFSETQ in the germline V gene. V was shortened by 4 bases and J by 0 bases, with 11 bases between the two germline ends. The CDR3 loop spans 15 amino acids. DNA for the CDR3: TGCGCCAGCAGCCCGACTCTTCCCTCCTACAATGAGCAGTTCTTC. Translation gives CASSPTLPSYNEQFF.

This clonotype appeared a few times. V is TRBV7-2 and J is TRBJ1-1, with D unclear. Germline V gene sequence: CDR1 SGHTA, CDR2 FQGNSA. CDR3 length: 13 residues. With 5 bases removed from V and 7 bases from J, the gap between germline ends came to 14 bases. The CDR3 sequence: CASSPRSIGEAFF. CDR3 in DNA: TGTGCCAGCAGCCCGCGGTCGATTGGTGAAGCTTTCTTT.

The chain recombines TRBV12-3 or TRBV12-4 with TRBJ2-3; 10 bases match TRBD2. This CDR3 comprises 16 residues. V lost 6 bases, J lost 3 bases, and 9 bases stayed unmatched. CDR3 DNA sequence: TGTGCCAGCAGCCGACTGACTAGCGGGCTGACAGATACGCAGTATTTT. Translating it yields CASSRLTSGLTDTQYF.

CDR3 sequence: CASSLGVAGGFYEQFF. For the CDR3, the DNA is TGTGCCAGCAGCTTAGGGGTGGCGGGAGGTTTTTATGAGCAGTTCTTC. This chain connects TRBV7-2 to TRBJ2-1, with 8 bases fitting TRBD2. CDR3 length: 16 residues. The germline gives CDR1 SGHTA, CDR2 FQGNSA. The trim removed 1 base at V and 8 bases at J, leaving 10 bases unmatched.

This clonotype occurred many times. The chain is built from TRBV5-1 and TRBJ2-2, with D possibly being TRBD2 (6 bases). Trimming left V 4 bases short and J 4 bases short, with 14 bases between. Germline values: CDR1 SGHRS, CDR2 YFSETQ. The CDR3 runs 15 residues. The CDR3 coding sequence is TGCGCCAGCAGCATCCCCCAGGGAGGCACCGGGGAGCTGTTTTTT. Translation gives CASSIPQGGTGELFF.

This clonotype was seen just once. V is TRBV10-3 and J is TRBJ1-4; the match to TRBD1 covers 8 bases. Germline-derived CDR1 and CDR2 are ENHRY and SYGVKD. The trim removed 0 bases at V and 6 bases at J, leaving 6 bases unmatched. This CDR3 has 16 residues. DNA for the CDR3: TGTGCCATCAGTGAGTCGAGCCAGGGGGCGTATGAAAAACTGTTTTTT. Translating it yields CAISESSQGAYEKLFF.

This chain links TRBV6-2 or TRBV6-3 with TRBJ2-4; 8 bases map to TRBD1. The J call could be wrong; TRBJ2-7 is a better fit for the DNA end. In germline, CDR1 is MNHEY, CDR2 SVGEGT. The CDR3 loop spans 14 amino acids. The DNA for the CDR3 is TGTGCCAGCAGTGACGGACAGGGTGTAGGCGAGCAGTACTTC. Translated: CASSDGQGVGEQYF.